This passage covers 22 T cell receptor beta chains from one sample sequenced in a study of shared clonotypes between healthy human individuals (dated by TCRdb to 2019 to 2021). CD8 naive samples were obtained by positive selection for CCR7 among CD45RO-negative cells, yielding a CD45RA+CCR7+ population from which TemRA cells were excluded. Libraries came from the immunoSEQ multiplex PCR assay. Here the immuneACCESS table is served through TCRdb, limited to in-frame sequences with V and J called. Missing clones are a known gap in these copies; in checked studies unresolved V genes cover under half, and the rest lacks a known reason. The sample includes some 2 million clones, with approximately 94% observed a single time. The ten most abundant clones make up roughly 1% of the sample. Specimen: naive CD8+ T cells sorted from blood. Interpreted using the paper, the cell subset or site label stands for: CD45RA+CCR7+. These receptors all stem from a man between 18 and 35 years old in good health.

The chain employs TRBV27 and TRBJ1-1; no firm D call. The CDR3 has 15 amino acids. Germline V lookup: CDR1 MNHEY, CDR2 SMNVEV (reference sequence). Trimming shortened V by 2 bases and J by 7 bases, and 17 bases separated the two germline ends. CDR3 sequence reads: CASSLTGFWGGEAFF. DNA of the CDR3: TGTGCCAGCAGTTTAACGGGCTTCTGGGGTGGTGAAGCTTTCTTT.

This clone came up once. The chain uses TRBV19 and TRBJ2-7, with a possible D match to TRBD2 (6 bases). V was pared by 6 bases and J by 2 bases, with 17 bases between. This CDR3 has 15 amino acids. Germline V gene lookup returns CDR1 LNHDA and CDR2 SQIVND (reference sequence). The CDR3 DNA reads as TGTGCCAGTAGCCCTACTACGGGGGTTGCCTACGAGCAGTACTTC. Its translation is CASSPTTGVAYEQYF.

The chain recombines TRBV9 with TRBJ1-2, with unresolved D. The CDR3 sequence is 14 residues long. Germline V CDR1 and CDR2: SGDLS, YYNGEE. V lost 0 bases and J lost 3, with 9 bases in between. The chain's CDR3 is CASSVGTFDYGYTF. CDR3 nucleotide sequence: TGTGCCAGCAGCGTAGGTACCTTCGACTATGGCTACACCTTC.

This clone was seen a single time. This sequence joins TRBV10-3 and TRBJ1-1; TRBD1 matches at 8 bases. The CDR3 loop spans 14 amino acids. Unmatched junction bases numbered 5, after V lost 2 bases and J lost 6 bases. In germline, CDR1 is ENHRY, CDR2 SYGVKD. The CDR3 DNA reads as TGTGCCATCAGTGAGGGACAGGGCTACCCTGAAGCTTTCTTT. Translated: CAISEGQGYPEAFF.

This sequence joins TRBV4-3 and TRBJ1-2, with TRBD1 matching over 8 bases. The CDR3 has 15 residues. Germline CDR1 reads LGHNA; CDR2 reads YSLEER. V trimming: 1 base; J trimming: 3 bases; junction bases outside the gene matches: 4. The CDR3 spells CASSQAKDRDYGYTF. CDR3 bases: TGCGCCAGCAGCCAAGCTAAGGACAGGGACTATGGCTACACCTTC.

This sequence joins TRBV5-1 and TRBJ2-1, with D hard to call. This CDR3 is built from 17 residues. CDR1 SGHRS and CDR2 YFSETQ come from the germline V gene. Trimming left V 1 base short and J 1 base short, with 15 bases between. The CDR3 sequence is CASSLNRAVSSYNEQFF. The DNA for the CDR3 is TGCGCCAGCAGCTTGAACCGGGCGGTCTCGTCCTACAATGAGCAGTTCTTC.

This rearrangement joins TRBV2 to TRBJ1-5; 7 nucleotides match TRBD1. Looked up from germline, CDR1 is SNHLY and CDR2 is FYNNEI. The CDR3 covers 17 residues. V trimming: 4 bases; J trimming: 0 bases; junction bases outside the gene matches: 9. The CDR3 sequence: CASSVHPQGDSNQPQHF. The DNA for the CDR3 is TGTGCCAGCAGTGTCCACCCGCAGGGGGATAGCAATCAGCCCCAGCATTTT.

V is TRBV19 and J is TRBJ2-1, with D uncertain. V was trimmed by 3 bases and J by 5 bases, leaving 8 bases between them. This CDR3 contains 13 residues. CDR1 is LNHDA, CDR2 SQIVND, per germline (reference sequence). CDR3: CASSINRNNEQFF. The CDR3 DNA reads TGTGCCAGTAGTATTAATAGGAACAATGAGCAGTTCTTC.

The J gene is TRBJ2-5, the V gene TRBV27, with a weak D call TRBD1 (5 bases). Germline-derived CDR1 and CDR2 are MNHEY and SMNVEV (reference sequence). This CDR3 region has 13 residues. V lost 2 bases and J lost 5, with 9 bases in between. Here the CDR3 DNA reads TGTGCCAGCAGTTTAGGCAGGGCTGAGACCCAGTACTTC. It translates to CASSLGRAETQYF.

The chain couples TRBV7-2 to TRBJ2-5; a possible D gene is TRBD2 (7 bases). Germline V gene lookup returns CDR1 SGHTA and CDR2 FQGNSA. CDR3 length: 16 residues. V lost 3 bases and J 2 bases, leaving 16 bases between the germline ends. CDR3 nucleotide sequence: TGTGCCAGCAGCTTCCTGAATGAGGGGGGGCAAGAGACCCAGTACTTC. This gives the protein CASSFLNEGGQETQYF.

The chain joins TRBV11-2 to TRBJ2-7; no clear D. Trimming stripped 2 bases from V and 6 bases from J, with 11 bases between. This CDR3 has 13 amino acids. Germline V CDR1 and CDR2: SGHAT, FQNNGV. The CDR3 DNA sequence: TGTGCCAGCAGCTTAAAATTGACATCCGAGCAGTACTTC. This encodes CASSLKLTSEQYF.

J is TRBJ1-5 and V is TRBV5-3; 9 bases fit TRBD1. TRBV5-3 is noted as an ORF with a role that remains uncertain. The CDR3 length is 14 residues. Trimming removed 3 bases from V and 6 bases from J; junction bases left unmatched: 4. For the CDR3, the DNA is TGTGCCAGAAGCTCGGACAGGGGTGGTCAGCCCCAGCATTTT. Protein: CARSSDRGGQPQHF.

V and J are TRBV5-4 and TRBJ1-1; perhaps TRBD1 as D (5 bases). This CDR3 contains 14 residues. V lost 8 bases and J 6 bases, leaving 20 bases between the germline ends. CDR1 is SGHNT and CDR2 is YYREEE in the germline V gene (reference sequence). The DNA for the CDR3 is TGTGCCAGGGCGGGACCCCAGATTTTATCTGAAGCTTTCTTT. It is translated as CARAGPQILSEAFF. Using reference TRBV5-4 and TRBJ1-1 for the parts outside the CDR3, the full variable domain is ETGVTQSPTHLIKTRGQQVTLRCSSQSGHNTVSWYQQALGQGPQFIFQYYREEENGRGNFPPRFSGLQFPNYSSELNVNALELDDSALYLCARAGPQILSEAFFGQGTRLTVV.

The chain combines TRBV10-3 with TRBJ2-3; TRBD2 agrees at 11 bases. J lost 2 bases, V lost 2 bases, and 6 bases had no gene match. This CDR3 has 17 amino acids. Germline-derived CDR1 and CDR2 are ENHRY and SYGVKD. The CDR3 protein is CAISETLAGGNTDTQYF. The CDR3 DNA sequence: TGTGCCATCAGTGAGACCTTAGCGGGGGGGAACACAGATACGCAGTATTTT.

Comment on this clone: Other nucleotide sequences from this sample produce the same CDR3. The chain combines TRBV6-5 with TRBJ2-7, with D perhaps TRBD1 (5 bases). This CDR3 comprises 12 residues. The germline V gene encodes CDR1 MNHEY and CDR2 SVGAGI. V was trimmed by 6 bases and J by 3 bases, leaving 9 bases between them. CDR3 sequence: CASRADSYEQYF. The CDR3 DNA sequence: TGTGCCAGCAGAGCTGACAGCTACGAGCAGTACTTC.

This chain uses TRBV5-6 with TRBJ2-7; D not resolved. The V gene's germline CDR1 is SGHDT and CDR2 YYEEEE. This CDR3 region has 13 residues. Trimming removed 5 bases at V and 0 bases at J, with 9 bases between. The CDR3 reads CASRSSSSYEQYF. The CDR3 region has the DNA TGTGCCAGCAGGTCCTCTAGCTCCTACGAGCAGTACTTC.

The rearrangement uses TRBV27 and TRBJ1-5; D unclear. V was trimmed by 2 bases and J by 0 bases, leaving 11 bases between them. CDR3 length: 16 residues. The germline V gene encodes CDR1 MNHEY and CDR2 SMNVEV (reference sequence). The CDR3: CASSLGRGYSNQPQHF. CDR3 nucleotides: TGTGCCAGCAGTTTAGGCAGAGGCTATAGCAATCAGCCCCAGCATTTT.

The V and J genes are TRBV6-6 and TRBJ2-1; D tentatively fits TRBD1 or TRBD2 (6 bases each). Per the germline V gene, CDR1 is MNHNY and CDR2 is SVGAGI (reference sequence). V shed 6 bases and J shed 8 bases, with 17 bases lying between them. CDR3 length: 14 amino acids. The CDR3 DNA follows: TGTGCCAGCAGCGAAGGGGGGAGAGGATATGAGCAGTTCTTC. This translates into CASSEGGRGYEQFF.

Worth noting for this clone: The identical CDR3 is also encoded by other nucleotide sequences in the sample. The chain has TRBV7-9 and TRBJ1-5, with 11 bases fitting TRBD1. Germline loops: CDR1 SEHNR, CDR2 FQNEAQ (reference sequence). The CDR3 spans 15 residues. Trimming cost V 4 bases and J 7 bases; bases outside gene matches: 6. The CDR3 DNA reads TGTGCCAGCAGCTCTGGACAGGGGGCGAACCAGCCCCAGCATTTT. It yields the protein CASSSGQGANQPQHF.

The chain uses TRBV28 and TRBJ2-2; TRBD1 is a possible D gene (5 bases). V was shortened by 7 bases and J by 5 bases, with 17 bases between the two germline ends. Germline-derived CDR1 and CDR2 are MDHEN and SYDVKM. This CDR3 has 15 amino acids. CDR3 bases: TGTGCCAGCAACACACAGGACGGCGTGACCGGGGAGCTGTTTTTT. This gives the protein CASNTQDGVTGELFF.

In regard to this clone: Other DNA variants within this sample encode the same CDR3. In DNA, the CDR3 is TGCGCCAGCAGCTCTGGCGGTTACTACGAGCAGTACTTC. It specifies CASSSGGYYEQYF. This chain links TRBV5-1 with TRBJ2-7, with D hard to call. Per the germline V gene, CDR1 is SGHRS and CDR2 is YFSETQ. CDR3 length: 13 residues. V shed 3 bases and J shed 3 bases, with 10 bases lying between them.

The chain employs TRBV19 and TRBJ1-5; D is unresolved. Germline V gene sequence: CDR1 LNHDA, CDR2 SQIVND (reference sequence). This CDR3 has 15 amino acids. V lost 4 bases to trimming and J lost 5 bases, with 15 bases between them. In nucleotides, the CDR3 is TGTGCCAGTAGTACCGGGCTCATAGGAGATCAGCCCCAGCATTTT. Translation gives CASSTGLIGDQPQHF. Together with reference TRBV19 and TRBJ1-5, the CDR3 gives the full variable domain: DGGITQSPKYLFRKEGQNVTLSCEQNLNHDAMYWYRQDPGQGLRLIYYSQIVNDFQKGDIAEGYSVSREKKESFPLTVTSAQKNPTAFYLCASSTGLIGDQPQHFGDGTRLSIL.